These 24 T cell receptor beta chains came from one sample sequenced in a study of cytomegalovirus exposure and HLA in healthy donors (dated by TCRdb to the late 2010s). Library preparation used the immunoSEQ multiplex PCR assay. The multiplex PCR relied on a mix of 60 forward primers for TCR Vbeta segments and 13 reverse primers for TCR Jbeta segments. TCRdb stores this immuneACCESS table with in-frame sequences only. Part of the clones is absent; in the studies checked, under half of the shortfall reflects unresolved V genes, and no reason is known for the rest. Across this sample there are 150,000 to 200,000 clones, with 80% seen only once. In total, the top ten clones hold around 7% of the sample. The sample consisted of PBMCs. The receptor set was obtained from a man aged 30-40 years in good health and CMV-seropositive.

This clone occurred once. The gene calls are TRBV14 and TRBJ2-2; 8 bases fit TRBD2. The CDR3 covers 16 residues. From germline, CDR1 is SGHDN and CDR2 FVKESK. J was trimmed by 2 bases and V by 5 bases; bases with no gene match: 7. Here the CDR3 reads CASSDGTRGNTGELFF. For the CDR3, the DNA is TGTGCCAGCAGCGACGGGACTAGAGGAAACACCGGGGAGCTGTTTTTT.

The gene calls are TRBV5-8 and TRBJ2-2, with D possibly matching TRBD2 (6 bases). CDR3 size: 15 residues. The germline V and J ends were trimmed by 7 bases and 6 bases, with 19 bases remaining between them. Germline V CDR1 and CDR2: SGHTS, YDEGEE. In DNA, the CDR3 is TGTGCCAGCTTGGAAAGGAGGGTTAGCGCCGGGGAGCTGTTTTTT. Translating it yields CASLERRVSAGELFF.

The J gene is TRBJ2-2, the V gene TRBV5-6; TRBD1 might be the D (6 bases). The V and J ends lost 4 bases and 6 bases respectively, with 10 bases between them. The CDR3 runs 13 residues. CDR1 and CDR2 from the germline V gene are SGHDT and YYEEEE. The DNA for the CDR3 is TGTGCCAGCAGCACACAGGGTGCCGGGGAGCTGTTTTTT. Protein: CASSTQGAGELFF.

This sequence joins TRBV2 and TRBJ1-5; D gene ambiguous. CDR1 is SNHLY and CDR2 is FYNNEI in the germline V gene. This CDR3 contains 15 residues. V was clipped by 3 bases and J by 5 bases, with 14 bases between them. The DNA for the CDR3 is TGTGCCAGCAGTGAGTTTGCCGGGGAGTATCAGCCCCAGCATTTT. As protein: CASSEFAGEYQPQHF.

The V and J genes are TRBV25-1 and TRBJ1-6; tentatively, D is TRBD1 (5 bases). Germline V gene sequence: CDR1 MGHDK, CDR2 SYGVNS. The germline V and J ends were trimmed by 4 bases and 4 bases, with 11 bases remaining between them. This CDR3 has 15 amino acids. CDR3 region: CASSVAQGYNSPLHF. Here the CDR3 DNA reads TGTGCCAGCAGTGTTGCTCAGGGTTATAATTCACCCCTCCACTTT.

This rearrangement joins TRBV28 to TRBJ2-2; 7 bases are a match to TRBD2. The CDR3 totals 13 residues. Trimming cost V 8 bases and J 3 bases; bases outside gene matches: 3. In germline, CDR1 is MDHEN, CDR2 SYDVKM. The CDR3 is CASAGEDTGELFF. The CDR3 bases are TGTGCCAGCGCGGGAGAGGACACCGGGGAGCTGTTTTTT.

The chain recombines TRBV5-1 with TRBJ2-1, with 10 bases aligning to TRBD2. The length of the CDR3 is 17 residues. V dropped 2 bases and J dropped 3; count of bases not matched to a gene: 8. Germline lookup yields CDR1 SGHRS and CDR2 YFSETQ. CDR3 protein: CASSFLPAGGIYNEQFF. The CDR3 DNA sequence: TGCGCCAGCAGCTTTTTACCAGCGGGAGGGATCTACAATGAGCAGTTCTTC.

The chain uses TRBV2 and TRBJ2-7; a possible D gene is TRBD1 (6 bases). Trimming cost V 8 bases and J 3 bases, with 11 bases left between them. The germline V gene has CDR1 SNHLY and CDR2 FYNNEI. The CDR3 spans 12 residues. The DNA of the CDR3 is TGTGCCAGCCTTATAGGGGGCTACGAGCAGTACTTC. This codes for CASLIGGYEQYF.

V usage is TRBV14 and J usage is TRBJ2-1; D ambiguous. CDR3 length equals 14 residues. V shed 5 bases and J shed 7 bases, with 15 bases lying between them. Germline assignment: CDR1 SGHDN and CDR2 FVKESK. CDR3 bases: TGTGCCAGCAGCGCACTTCTCGACGGGAATGAGCAGTTCTTC. It specifies CASSALLDGNEQFF.

The CDR3 loop is CASSLSVVVYGYTF. The DNA of the CDR3 is TGTGCCAGCAGCTTATCGGTGGTCGTCTATGGCTACACCTTC. V gene TRBV7-2 combines with J gene TRBJ1-2; D is undetermined. Germline V gene lookup returns CDR1 SGHTA and CDR2 FQGNSA. The ends were cut back, 2 bases at V and 4 bases at J, with 11 bases in the middle. The CDR3 loop spans 14 amino acids.

This chain joins TRBV5-4 and TRBJ2-1, with D hard to call. The CDR3 covers 15 residues. Germline V lookup: CDR1 SGHNT, CDR2 YYREEE (reference sequence). The V and J ends lost 1 base and 0 bases respectively, with 8 bases between them. This CDR3 is CASSLSPSSYNEQFF. The CDR3 coding sequence is TGTGCCAGCAGCTTGTCACCGAGCTCCTACAATGAGCAGTTCTTC.

The V call is TRBV11-3, the J call TRBJ2-1; weak D call: TRBD2 (6 bases). Germline-derived CDR1 and CDR2 are SGHNT and YENEEA. The CDR3 length is 15 residues. Trimming shortened V by 3 bases and J by 1 base, and 10 bases separated the two germline ends. The CDR3 bases are TGTGCCAGCAGCTTGGGGGGAGGATCCTACAATGAGCAGTTCTTC. Its protein is CASSLGGGSYNEQFF.

CDR3 bases: TGCGCCAGCAGCTTGGACGGCAGGGGCCAAGAGACCCAGTACTTC. It translates to CASSLDGRGQETQYF. The rearrangement uses TRBV5-1 and TRBJ2-5, with D possibly being TRBD1 (6 bases). Trimming pared 0 bases from V and 1 base from J, leaving 10 bases between. The germline V gene has CDR1 SGHRS and CDR2 YFSETQ. The CDR3 is made up of 15 amino acids.

The V gene is TRBV6-1, the J gene TRBJ1-2, with 7 positions matching TRBD1. The V gene's germline CDR1 is MNHNS and CDR2 SASEGT. CDR3 length: 14 residues. The V segment lost 6 bases and the J segment 2 bases; nucleotides outside the gene matches: 6. The CDR3 spells CASRQDRANYGYTF. CDR3 sequence (DNA): TGTGCCAGCAGGCAAGACAGGGCCAACTATGGCTACACCTTC.

The chain uses TRBV5-4 and TRBJ2-7; no definite D call. The CDR3 runs to 12 residues. CDR1 is SGHNT and CDR2 is YYREEE in the germline V gene (reference sequence). V lost 1 base and J lost 3, with 5 bases in between. The CDR3 spells CASSLSSYEQYF. Written as DNA, the CDR3 is TGTGCCAGCAGCTTGTCCAGCTACGAGCAGTACTTC.

This rearrangement joins TRBV7-2 to TRBJ2-5; a weak D match, TRBD2 (6 bases). From germline, CDR1 is SGHTA and CDR2 FQGNSA. The CDR3 length is 17 residues. Trimming pared 2 bases from V and 5 bases from J, leaving 21 bases between. The CDR3 bases are TGTGCCAGCAGCTTACTAGCGCTGGGACTGGTTAGTGAGACCCAGTACTTC. The encoded protein is CASSLLALGLVSETQYF.

In this sample, this clone turned up a few times. The chain has TRBV5-5 and TRBJ1-4; 8 bases line up with TRBD1. This CDR3 comprises 18 residues. Looked up from germline, CDR1 is SGHKS and CDR2 is YYEKEE (reference sequence). J gave up 0 bases and V 0 bases, and 7 bases lay outside the gene matches. This chain's CDR3 is CASSLGRTGMATNEKLFF. The DNA for the CDR3 is TGTGCCAGCAGCTTGGGGAGGACAGGGATGGCAACTAATGAAAAACTGTTTTTT.

This clone was counted between two and nine times. CDR3 amino acids: CSASSGNTIYF. In nucleotides, the CDR3 is TGCAGTGCTTCTTCTGGAAACACCATATATTTT. The gene calls are TRBV20-1 and TRBJ1-3, with D unclear. This CDR3 comprises 11 residues. Looked up from germline, CDR1 is DFQATT and CDR2 is SNEGSKA (reference sequence). V dropped 5 bases and J dropped 1 base, with 3 bases sitting between them.

The rearrangement joins TRBV5-4 to TRBJ2-2, with D possibly matching TRBD1 (6 bases). Germline V CDR1 and CDR2: SGHNT, YYREEE (reference sequence). Trimming removed 0 bases from V and 3 bases from J, with 9 bases in between. The CDR3 length is 15 residues. CDR3 loop: CASSLAQGYTGELFF. Here the CDR3 DNA reads TGTGCCAGCAGCTTGGCCCAGGGGTACACCGGGGAGCTGTTTTTT.

J is TRBJ1-4 and V is TRBV7-9; 9 bases are a match to TRBD1. The CDR3 sequence is 16 residues long. The ends lost 7 bases at V and 5 bases at J; junction bases unmatched: 11. Germline assignment: CDR1 SEHNR and CDR2 FQNEAQ (reference sequence). For the CDR3, the DNA is TGTGCCAGCATCCTGTGGGGGACAGGGAAAAATGAAAAACTGTTTTTT. This codes for CASILWGTGKNEKLFF.

The rearrangement uses TRBV6-5 and TRBJ2-7; D remains unclear. V was cut by 6 bases and J by 5 bases, with 14 bases left in between. The CDR3 extends over 13 amino acids. Germline assignment: CDR1 MNHEY and CDR2 SVGAGI. Written as DNA, the CDR3 is TGTGCCAGCAGGCCGAGAGGAACGCACGAGCAGTACTTC. It specifies CASRPRGTHEQYF.

The V gene is TRBV4-1, the J gene TRBJ2-7, with 8 bases identical to TRBD1. Per the germline V gene, CDR1 is MGHRA and CDR2 is YSYEKL. The CDR3 contains 15 residues. The V segment lost 0 bases and the J segment 3 bases; nucleotides outside the gene matches: 4. CDR3 coding DNA: TGCGCCAGCAGCCAAGACCGGGACAGGAGCTACGAGCAGTACTTC. It encodes CASSQDRDRSYEQYF.

This chain uses TRBV11-2 with TRBJ2-5, with D maybe TRBD2 (6 bases). V gave up 2 bases and J gave up 1 base, with 14 bases separating them. CDR1 is SGHAT, CDR2 FQNNGV, per germline. The length of the CDR3 is 16 residues. CDR3 bases: TGTGCCAGCAGCTTAAACCCCCCGGGAGTCCAAGAGACCCAGTACTTC. It translates to CASSLNPPGVQETQYF.

V usage is TRBV5-1 and J usage is TRBJ2-7, with D perhaps TRBD1 (5 bases). CDR3 length: 14 amino acids. Per the germline V gene, CDR1 is SGHRS and CDR2 is YFSETQ. The germline V and J ends were trimmed by 4 bases and 1 base, with 12 bases remaining between them. The CDR3 DNA is TGCGCCAGCAGCGGAACGACAGTGTCCTACGAGCAGTACTTC. It specifies CASSGTTVSYEQYF. Full variable domain (remainder filled in from reference TRBV5-1 and TRBJ2-7): KAGVTQTPRYLIKTRGQQVTLSCSPISGHRSVSWYQQTPGQGLQFLFEYFSETQRNKGNFPGRFSGRQFSNSRSEMNVSTLELGDSALYLCASSGTTVSYEQYFGPGTRLTVT.